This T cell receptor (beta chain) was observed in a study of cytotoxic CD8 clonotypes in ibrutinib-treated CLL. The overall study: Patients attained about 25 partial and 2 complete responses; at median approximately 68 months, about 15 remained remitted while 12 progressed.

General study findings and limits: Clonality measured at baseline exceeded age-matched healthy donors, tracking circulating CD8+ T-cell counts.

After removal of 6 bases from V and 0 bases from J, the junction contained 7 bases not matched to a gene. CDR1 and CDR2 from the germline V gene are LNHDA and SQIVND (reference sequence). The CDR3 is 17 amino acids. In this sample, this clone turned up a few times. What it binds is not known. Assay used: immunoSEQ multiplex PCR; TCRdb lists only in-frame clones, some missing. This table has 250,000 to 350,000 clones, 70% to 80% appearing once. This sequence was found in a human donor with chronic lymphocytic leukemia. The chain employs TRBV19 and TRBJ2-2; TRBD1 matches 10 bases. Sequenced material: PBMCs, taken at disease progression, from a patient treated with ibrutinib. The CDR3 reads CASRDQTGGTNTGELFF. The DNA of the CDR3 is TGTGCCAGTAGGGACCAGACAGGGGGCACGAACACCGGGGAGCTGTTTTTT.